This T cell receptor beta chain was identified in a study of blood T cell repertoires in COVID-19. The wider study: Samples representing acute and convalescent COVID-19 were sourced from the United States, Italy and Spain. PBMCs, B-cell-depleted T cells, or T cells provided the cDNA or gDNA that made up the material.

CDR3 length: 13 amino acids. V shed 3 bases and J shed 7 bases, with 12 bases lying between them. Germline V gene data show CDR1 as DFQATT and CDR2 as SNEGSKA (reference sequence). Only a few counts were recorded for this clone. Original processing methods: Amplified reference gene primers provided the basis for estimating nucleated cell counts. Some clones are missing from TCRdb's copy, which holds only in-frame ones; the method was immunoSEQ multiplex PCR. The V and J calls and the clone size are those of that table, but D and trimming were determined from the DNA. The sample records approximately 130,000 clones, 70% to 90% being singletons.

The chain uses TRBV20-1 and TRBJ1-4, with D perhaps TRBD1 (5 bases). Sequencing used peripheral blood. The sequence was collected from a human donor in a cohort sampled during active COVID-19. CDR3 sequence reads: CSASLGGREKLFF. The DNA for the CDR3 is TGCAGTGCTAGTCTGGGGGGTCGTGAAAAACTGTTTTTT.